This T cell receptor (beta chain) was identified during a study of control samples from healthy donors and cancer patients. Sequencing used immunoSEQ multiplex PCR; TCRdb keeps in-frame clones, though not all of them. The sample yields around 200,000 clones, 90% to 95% seen once. This CDR3 has 14 residues. V dropped 3 bases and J dropped 6; count of bases not matched to a gene: 5. The germline gives CDR1 SNHLY, CDR2 FYNNEI. The sequenced sample was blood. The chain joins TRBV2 to TRBJ1-5; 7 bases match TRBD1. The receptor was derived from a woman in her 30s in good health. The CDR3 reads CASSDSTGLQPQHF. CDR3 coding DNA: TGTGCCAGCAGTGATTCGACAGGGCTTCAGCCCCAGCATTTT.